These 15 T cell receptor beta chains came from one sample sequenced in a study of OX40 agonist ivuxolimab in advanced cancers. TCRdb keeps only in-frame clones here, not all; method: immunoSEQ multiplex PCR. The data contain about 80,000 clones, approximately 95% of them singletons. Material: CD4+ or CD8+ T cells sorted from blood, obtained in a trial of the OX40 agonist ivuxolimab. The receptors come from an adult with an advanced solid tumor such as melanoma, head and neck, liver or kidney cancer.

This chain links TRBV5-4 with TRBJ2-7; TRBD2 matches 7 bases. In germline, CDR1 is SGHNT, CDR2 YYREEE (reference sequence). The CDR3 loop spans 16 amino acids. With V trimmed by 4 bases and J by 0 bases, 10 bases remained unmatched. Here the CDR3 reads CASSPGSRTSSYEQYF. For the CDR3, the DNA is TGTGCCAGCAGCCCTGGCAGTAGGACTAGCTCCTACGAGCAGTACTTC.

For the CDR3, the DNA is TGTGCCAGCAGCCCCGGGACTAGCGAATTCACAGATACGCAGTATTTT. Its translation is CASSPGTSEFTDTQYF. The V gene is TRBV5-6, the J gene TRBJ2-3; TRBD2 matches 10 bases. From germline, CDR1 is SGHDT and CDR2 YYEEEE. With 4 bases clipped from V and 2 bases from J, the junction kept 7 bases outside the gene matches. The CDR3 length is 16 residues. The complete variable domain, with remaining parts taken from reference TRBV5-6 and TRBJ2-3, reads DAGVTQSPTHLIKTRGQQVTLRCSPKSGHDTVSWYQQALGQGPQFIFQYYEEEERQRGNFPDRFSGHQFPNYSSELNVNALLLGDSALYLCASSPGTSEFTDTQYFGPGTRLTVL.

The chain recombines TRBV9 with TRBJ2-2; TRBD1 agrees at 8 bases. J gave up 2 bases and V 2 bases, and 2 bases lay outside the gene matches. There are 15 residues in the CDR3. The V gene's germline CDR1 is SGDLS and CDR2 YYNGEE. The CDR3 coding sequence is TGTGCCAGCAGCGTCGGACAGGGTAACACCGGGGAGCTGTTTTTT. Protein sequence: CASSVGQGNTGELFF.

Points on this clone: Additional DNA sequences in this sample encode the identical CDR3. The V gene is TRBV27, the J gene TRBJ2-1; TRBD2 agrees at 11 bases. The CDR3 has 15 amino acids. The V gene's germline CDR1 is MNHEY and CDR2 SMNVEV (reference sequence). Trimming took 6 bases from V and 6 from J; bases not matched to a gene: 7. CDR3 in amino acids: CASSAGTSGRNEQFF. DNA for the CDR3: TGTGCCAGCAGCGCCGGGACTAGCGGCCGCAATGAGCAGTTCTTC.

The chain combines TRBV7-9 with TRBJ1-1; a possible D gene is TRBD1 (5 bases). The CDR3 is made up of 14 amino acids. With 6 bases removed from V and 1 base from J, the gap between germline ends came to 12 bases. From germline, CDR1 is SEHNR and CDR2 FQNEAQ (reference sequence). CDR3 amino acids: CASSDLGANTEAFF. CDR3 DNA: TGTGCCAGCAGTGATCTCGGGGCGAACACTGAAGCTTTCTTT.

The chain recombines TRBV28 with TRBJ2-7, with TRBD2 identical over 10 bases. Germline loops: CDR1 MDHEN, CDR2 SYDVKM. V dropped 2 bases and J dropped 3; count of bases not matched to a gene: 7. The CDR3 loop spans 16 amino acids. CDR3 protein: CASSLGAAGGGYEQYF. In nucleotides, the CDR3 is TGTGCCAGCAGTTTAGGCGCAGCGGGAGGGGGCTACGAGCAGTACTTC.

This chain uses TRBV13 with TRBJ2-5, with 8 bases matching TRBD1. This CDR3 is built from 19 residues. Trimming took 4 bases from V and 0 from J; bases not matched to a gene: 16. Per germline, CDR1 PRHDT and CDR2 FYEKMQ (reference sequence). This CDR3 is CASSSDRVRPEGHQETQYF. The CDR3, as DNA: TGTGCCAGCAGCTCGGACAGGGTAAGGCCTGAGGGCCACCAAGAGACCCAGTACTTC.

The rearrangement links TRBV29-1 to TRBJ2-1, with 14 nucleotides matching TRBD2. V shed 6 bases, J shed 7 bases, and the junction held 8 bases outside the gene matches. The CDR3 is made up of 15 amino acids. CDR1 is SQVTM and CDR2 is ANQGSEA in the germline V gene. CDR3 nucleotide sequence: TGCAGCGTCTTGGGACTAGCGGGAGTTGGTAATGAGCAGTTCTTC. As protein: CSVLGLAGVGNEQFF.

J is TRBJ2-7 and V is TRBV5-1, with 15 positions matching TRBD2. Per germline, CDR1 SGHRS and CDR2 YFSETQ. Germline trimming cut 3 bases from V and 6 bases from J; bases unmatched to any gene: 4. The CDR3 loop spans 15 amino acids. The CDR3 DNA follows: TGCGCCAGCAGCTGGGGGACTAGCGGGAGGTCCGAGCAGTACTTC. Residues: CASSWGTSGRSEQYF.

CDR3: CASSSRDRGSSYNEQFF. The CDR3 nucleotides are TGTGCCAGTAGTTCCCGGGACAGGGGGAGCTCCTACAATGAGCAGTTCTTC. This sequence joins TRBV19 and TRBJ2-1, with 11 bases lining up with TRBD1. The CDR3 extends over 17 amino acids. V shed 5 bases, J shed 0 bases, and the junction held 6 bases outside the gene matches. Germline V gives CDR1 LNHDA, CDR2 SQIVND (reference sequence).

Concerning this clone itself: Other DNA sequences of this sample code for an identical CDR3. DNA of the CDR3: TGCAGCGTTGAAGAAGGGACCCTGATGAACACTGAAGCTTTCTTT. Its translation: CSVEEGTLMNTEAFF. V and J are TRBV29-1 and TRBJ1-1, with a tentative D call TRBD1 (5 bases). The CDR3 runs to 15 residues. Per germline, CDR1 SQVTM and CDR2 ANQGSEA. The germline V and J ends were trimmed by 0 bases and 0 bases, with 11 bases remaining between them.

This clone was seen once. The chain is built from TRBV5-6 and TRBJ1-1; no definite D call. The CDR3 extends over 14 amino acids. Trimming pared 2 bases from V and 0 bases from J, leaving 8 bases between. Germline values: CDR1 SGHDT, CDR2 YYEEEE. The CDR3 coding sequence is TGTGCCAGCAGCTTCGCAGCCATGAACACTGAAGCTTTCTTT. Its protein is CASSFAAMNTEAFF.

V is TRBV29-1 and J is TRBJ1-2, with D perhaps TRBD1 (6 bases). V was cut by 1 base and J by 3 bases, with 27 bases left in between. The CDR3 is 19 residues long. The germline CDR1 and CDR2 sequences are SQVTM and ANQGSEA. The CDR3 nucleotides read TGCAGCGTTGAAGGCTTCCCGAAAACAGATCGTGGGGGCGACTATGGCTACACCTTC. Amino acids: CSVEGFPKTDRGGDYGYTF.

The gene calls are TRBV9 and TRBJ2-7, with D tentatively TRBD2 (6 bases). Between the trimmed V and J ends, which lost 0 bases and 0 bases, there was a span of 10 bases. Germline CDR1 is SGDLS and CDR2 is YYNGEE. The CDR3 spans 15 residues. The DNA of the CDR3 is TGTGCCAGCAGCGTAGACGGGGGAGCCTCCTACGAGCAGTACTTC. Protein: CASSVDGGASYEQYF.

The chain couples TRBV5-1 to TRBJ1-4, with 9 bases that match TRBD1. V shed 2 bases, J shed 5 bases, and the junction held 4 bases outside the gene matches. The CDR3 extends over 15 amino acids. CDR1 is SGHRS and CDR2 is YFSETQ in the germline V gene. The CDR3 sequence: CASSFDRGWNEKLFF. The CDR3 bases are TGCGCCAGCAGCTTCGACAGGGGGTGGAATGAAAAACTGTTTTTT.